This T cell receptor beta chain was observed in a study of T cell repertoires in cytomegalovirus infection (dated by TCRdb to between 2018 and 2020). Broadly, across the study: The HLA type of each donor mattered for the analysis, because public TCR beta signatures pointed to carriage of CMV infection along with the matching HLA type.

This clonotype came up many times. Its specific antigen is unknown. No per-base quality is available; no much larger clone lies one base away. TCRdb records Illumina HiSeq 1500 as the sequencer. Using fastp at Q25 and MiXCR, TCRdb reprocessed the public reads and kept productive beta chains. Entries that share a CDR3 protein sequence are merged under the most common genes and DNA. Here the sample has 250,000 to 300,000 distinct CDR3 sequences; around 15% occur a single time. The leading ten clones occupy roughly 9.7% of the sample. Overall results and qualifications from the work: In the ex vivo response, HLA-C-restricted CMV-specific TCR beta clonotypes were dominant, and in two of eight donors the single most frequent clonotype came from this HLA-C-restricted group. Cumulative frequency of public TCR beta family members discriminated carriers of CMV infection plus the relevant HLA type in this cohort and an independent 352-donor cohort.

Trimmed from V: 4 bases; trimmed from J: 3 bases; junction bases lacking a gene match: 6. Reading the germline V gene gives CDR1 MGHRA and CDR2 YSYEKL. Including cysteine and phenylalanine, the CDR3 has 15 amino acids. Just CDR3 DNA is preserved here, 45 bases in frame from base 1. Sample: PBMCs. This clonotype was obtained from a human donor in good health (CMV status not recorded). Some clones in this sample may be carry-over from other donors' samples. The rearranged chain carries TRBV4-1 and TRBJ1-5; TRBD1 aligns with 7 central bases. The nucleotide sequence reads as follows: TGCGCCAGCAGCCCAGGGGGTTTGGTCAATCAGCCCCAGCATTTT. It translates as CASSPGGLVNQPQHF.